The rows below give T cell receptor beta chains drawn from one sample of a study of control samples from healthy donors and cancer patients. Assay used: immunoSEQ multiplex PCR; TCRdb lists only in-frame clones, some missing. The table has 150,000 to 200,000 clones, roughly 90% seen once. Sequenced: blood. These receptors were taken from a woman between 45 and 60 years old in good health. CDR3s include the opening cysteine and the closing phenylalanine or tryptophan. Fields, in order: J gene, V gene, CDR3 protein.

TRBJ1-6 | TRBV7-9 | CASSSPDRQNSPLHF
TRBJ1-2 | TRBV28 | CASSPTYQGRYGYTF
TRBJ1-1 | TRBV5-1 | CASIGQQNTEAFF
TRBJ2-1 | TRBV7-8 | CASSLAAVPSGTSGRRNEQFF
TRBJ1-1 | TRBV7-9 | CASTRTEAFF
TRBJ1-3 | TRBV28 | CASSLVTGGNTIYF
TRBJ1-6 | TRBV28 | CASTRAGGSSPLHF
TRBJ2-2 | TRBV19 | CASSRDRGRALTGELFF
TRBJ2-5 | TRBV7-8 | CASSGETQYF
TRBJ1-1 | TRBV29-1 | CSVEDAQLNTEAFF
TRBJ2-4 | TRBV6-2/TRBV6-3 | CASSYSGRFIRLDKNIQYF
TRBJ2-1 | TRBV5-8 | CASSHGSTSYNEQFF
TRBJ1-2 | TRBV6-5 | CASSYPGGWRLSDYTF
TRBJ1-6 | TRBV2 | CASNTGVGSPLHF
TRBJ2-3 | TRBV19 | CASSPPGGPDTQYF
TRBJ1-5 | TRBV29-1 | CSDPGQNNQPQHF
TRBJ1-4 | TRBV28 | CASSLGTDVATNEKLFF
TRBJ2-2 | TRBV4-3 | CASSERAGASKTGELFF
TRBJ2-7 | TRBV4-1 | CASSQDGGRPSSYEQYF
TRBJ2-6 | TRBV5-5 | CASSWYSGANVLTF
TRBJ2-7 | TRBV9 | CASSVLWRTTYEQYF
TRBJ1-5 | TRBV30 | CAWSPGGGGSNQPQHF
TRBJ1-1 | TRBV9 | CASSVEQVTSTEAFF
TRBJ2-3 | TRBV11-2 | CASSPLRGAGDTQYF
TRBJ2-2 | TRBV29-1 | CSVSATSGGELFF
TRBJ2-2 | TRBV28 | CASRQGQTYTGELFF
TRBJ1-1 | TRBV7-3 | CASSSGGVGLTEAFF